This T cell receptor (beta chain) was sequenced for a study of control samples from healthy donors and cancer patients. The V segment lost 5 bases and the J segment 4 bases; nucleotides outside the gene matches: 9. This CDR3 spans 14 amino acids. Germline values: CDR1 SQVTM, CDR2 ANQGSEA. Produced via immunoSEQ multiplex PCR; TCRdb's table is partial and in-frame only. The sample carries 100,000 to 150,000 clones, roughly 92% recorded once. J is TRBJ2-3 and V is TRBV29-1, with TRBD1 matching over 7 bases. This TCR was recovered from a young man in good health. Sequenced input: blood. CDR3 region: CSVRSGQASDTQYF. The CDR3, as DNA: TGCAGCGTTCGCAGCGGACAGGCATCAGATACGCAGTATTTT.